The T cell receptor beta chain under discussion was sequenced for a study of type 1 regulatory T cells. Study information: This in vitro CD4 product, T-allo10, is enriched for Tr1 cells and alloantigen-specific.

TCRdb re-analysed the reads in MiXCR, keeping a single row per CDR3 protein. The sample yields over 90,000 distinct CDR3 sequences, around a third seen once. The germline gives CDR1 MGHRA, CDR2 YSYEKL. The length of the CDR3 is 15 residues. Trimming cost V 3 bases and J 0 bases; bases outside gene matches: 3. Sequenced material: CD4+ T cells, either the whole sample or a sorted fraction (not recorded which). V gene TRBV4-1 combines with J gene TRBJ1-1, with 8 bases fitting TRBD1. The TCR comes from a human donor in good health. CDR3 in DNA: TGCGCCAGCAGCCAGAGGACAGGGATGAACACTGAAGCTTTCTTT. It translates to CASSQRTGMNTEAFF.